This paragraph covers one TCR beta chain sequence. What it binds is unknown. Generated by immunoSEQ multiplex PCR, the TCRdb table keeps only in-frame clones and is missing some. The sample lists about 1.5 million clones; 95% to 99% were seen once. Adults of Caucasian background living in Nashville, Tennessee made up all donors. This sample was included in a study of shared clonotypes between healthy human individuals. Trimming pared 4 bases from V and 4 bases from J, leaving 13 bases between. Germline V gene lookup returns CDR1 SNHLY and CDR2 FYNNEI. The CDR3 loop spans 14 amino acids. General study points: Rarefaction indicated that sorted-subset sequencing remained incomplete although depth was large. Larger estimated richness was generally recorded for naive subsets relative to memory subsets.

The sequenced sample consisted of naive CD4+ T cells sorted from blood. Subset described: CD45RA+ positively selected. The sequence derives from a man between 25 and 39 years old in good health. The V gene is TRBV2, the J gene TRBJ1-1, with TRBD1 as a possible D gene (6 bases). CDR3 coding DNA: TGTGCCAGCAGTGGCCCAGAGGGGGGCACTGAAGCTTTCTTT. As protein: CASSGPEGGTEAFF.